The subject of this entry is one TCR beta chain. Antigen: not known. In generating TCR beta cDNA, 5'RACE template switching with UMIs was used. Following a re-call of the 5' RACE reads, TCRdb has one entry per CDR3 protein and lacks DNA. The specimen's table records fewer than 400,000 distinct CDR3 sequences. This record comes from a study of T cells expressing NK-cell markers. Study-wide context: Repertoire data for TCR beta were derived from sorted T cells (CD3+CD56+NKG2C+, CD3+CD56+NKG2C- and CD3+CD56-NKG2C+).

Findings and limits, study-wide: NKG2C+ dominant clonotypes from roughly 6 donors made up roughly 1.0-8% of CD8+ T cells. These clonotypes, the leaders elsewhere, also led the CD3+CD56-NKG2C+ fraction in a few donors.

Germline V gene lookup returns CDR1 MNHNS and CDR2 SASEGT. The CDR3 runs to 16 residues. The sequenced sample was blood T cells: a sorted CD56 or NKG2C T cell subset, CD4+ or CD8+ T cells, or bulk PBMC T cells (not recorded which). This receptor was obtained from a man aged 18-70 years in good health. The chain links TRBV6-1 to TRBJ1-1. CDR3 loop: CASSEAGHRLNTEAFF.